The 20 T cell receptor beta chains reported below all come from one sample, sequenced in a study of technical replicates of blood from several donors. This table comes from immunoSEQ multiplex PCR, and its TCRdb copy is limited to in-frame clones, with some not included. Of approximately 88,000 clones listed, around 94% are singletons. Sequenced sample: T cells isolated from PBMCs. The receptors shown here come from a human donor in good health.

The V call is TRBV28, the J call TRBJ1-2; D perhaps matches TRBD1 (6 bases). The germline V gene encodes CDR1 MDHEN and CDR2 SYDVKM. Trimming stripped 6 bases from V and 1 base from J, with 18 bases between. The CDR3 has 16 amino acids. DNA for the CDR3: TGTGCCAGCAGAGAGCCCGGGACAAAAGATAACTATGGCTACACCTTC. This encodes CASREPGTKDNYGYTF.

V usage is TRBV19 and J usage is TRBJ2-6; TRBD1 matches at 10 bases. This CDR3 has 16 amino acids. With V trimmed by 4 bases and J by 10 bases, 10 bases remained unmatched. Per germline, CDR1 LNHDA and CDR2 SQIVND (reference sequence). CDR3 DNA sequence: TGTGCCAGTAGTACCCCGGGACAGGGGTTTGGGAACGTCCTGACTTTC. Amino acid sequence: CASSTPGQGFGNVLTF.

This clone was picked up one time. This sequence joins TRBV5-4 and TRBJ2-3; tentatively, D is TRBD2 (6 bases). The V end lost 9 bases, the J end lost 2 bases, and 19 bases lay between the germline ends. The CDR3 consists of 15 residues. Germline-derived CDR1 and CDR2 are SGHNT and YYREEE (reference sequence). The CDR3 here is CAIWTGTRLTDTQYF. CDR3 DNA: TGTGCCATCTGGACCGGGACTCGACTCACAGATACGCAGTATTTT.

This chain links TRBV5-1 with TRBJ1-4; 11 nucleotides agree with TRBD1. CDR1 and CDR2 from the germline V gene are SGHRS and YFSETQ. V shed 4 bases and J 3 bases; nucleotides not matched to a gene: 5. The CDR3 spans 16 residues. CDR3 amino acids: CASSPGQGGANEKLFF. The CDR3 bases are TGCGCCAGCAGCCCGGGACAGGGGGGTGCTAATGAAAAACTGTTTTTT.

The chain links TRBV11-1 to TRBJ2-7; 8 nucleotides line up with TRBD1. The CDR3 has 16 residues. The germline gives CDR1 SGHAT, CDR2 FQDESV (reference sequence). J lost 6 bases, V lost 4 bases, and 14 bases had no gene match. The CDR3 sequence: CASSSKTGASRVEQYF. DNA of the CDR3: TGTGCCAGCAGCTCCAAGACAGGGGCCAGCCGCGTCGAGCAGTACTTC.

The chain combines TRBV14 with TRBJ1-2; 9 positions agree with TRBD1. This CDR3 is built from 15 residues. Germline V gene sequence: CDR1 SGHDN, CDR2 FVKESK. After removal of 5 bases from V and 4 bases from J, the junction contained 8 bases not matched to a gene. The CDR3 DNA follows: TGTGCCAGCAGCGGAACGGGACAGGGACGCTATGGCTACACCTTC. Translating it yields CASSGTGQGRYGYTF.

This clone was seen more than once but under ten times. The chain is built from TRBV5-1 and TRBJ1-1; 8 nucleotides line up with TRBD1. Trimming removed 2 bases from V and 5 bases from J; junction bases left unmatched: 11. This CDR3 is built from 16 residues. Germline V gene data show CDR1 as SGHRS and CDR2 as YFSETQ. CDR3 sequence: CASSLVPGGEGTEAFF. The CDR3 DNA follows: TGCGCCAGCAGCTTAGTACCAGGGGGCGAGGGTACTGAAGCTTTCTTT. Using reference TRBV5-1 and TRBJ1-1 for the parts outside the CDR3, the full variable domain is KAGVTQTPRYLIKTRGQQVTLSCSPISGHRSVSWYQQTPGQGLQFLFEYFSETQRNKGNFPGRFSGRQFSNSRSEMNVSTLELGDSALYLCASSLVPGGEGTEAFFGQGTRLTVV.

The V gene is TRBV6-5, the J gene TRBJ1-2; no firm D call. CDR1 is MNHEY, CDR2 SVGAGI, per germline. The CDR3 is 13 amino acids. Trimming removed 9 bases from V and 8 bases from J, with 19 bases in between. The CDR3 loop reads CASRTLRAYGYTF. The CDR3 region has the DNA TGTGCCAGTCGGACCTTGCGGGCGTACGGCTACACCTTC.

The V call is TRBV7-8, the J call TRBJ1-2; D call uncertain. Germline loops: CDR1 SGHVS, CDR2 FQNEAQ. Trimming took 1 base from V and 8 from J, leaving 17 bases between them. The CDR3 length is 15 residues. The CDR3 reads CASSLEFSGGMGYTF. In DNA, the CDR3 is TGTGCCAGCAGCTTAGAGTTCAGTGGAGGTATGGGCTACACCTTC.

The chain recombines TRBV6-5 with TRBJ2-7, with no clear D. Trimming cost V 0 bases and J 3 bases, with 9 bases left between them. The CDR3 contains 14 residues. The germline gives CDR1 MNHEY, CDR2 SVGAGI. CDR3 sequence reads: CASSYSLSSYEQYF. The CDR3 DNA sequence: TGTGCCAGCAGTTACTCCCTTAGCAGCTACGAGCAGTACTTC.

The chain uses TRBV19 and TRBJ2-7; perhaps TRBD2 as D (6 bases). The CDR3 is made up of 13 amino acids. The V and J ends lost 4 bases and 1 base respectively, with 8 bases between them. Germline V lookup: CDR1 LNHDA, CDR2 SQIVND (reference sequence). CDR3 in amino acids: CASSSGGSYEQYF. CDR3 bases: TGTGCCAGTAGTAGTGGGGGGTCCTACGAGCAGTACTTC.

This clone was observed once. In nucleotides, the CDR3 is TGTGCCATTTATGACAGGGTGTACTCTGGAAACACCATATATTTT. Protein product: CAIYDRVYSGNTIYF. This chain links TRBV10-3 with TRBJ1-3, with 7 positions matching TRBD1. The CDR3 covers 15 residues. V shed 9 bases and J 0 bases; nucleotides not matched to a gene: 8. In germline, CDR1 is ENHRY, CDR2 SYGVKD.

The chain is built from TRBV7-3 and TRBJ2-6; no firm D call. The germline V gene has CDR1 SGHTA and CDR2 FQGTGA. CDR3 length equals 15 residues. Trimming took off 3 bases at V and 4 bases at J, with 10 bases between the two ends. This CDR3 reads CASSFGSAGANVLTF. The CDR3 region has the DNA TGTGCCAGCAGCTTCGGGTCAGCAGGGGCCAACGTCCTGACTTTC.

The sample holds one count of this clone. The chain carries TRBV11-3 and TRBJ2-5; 7 nucleotides line up with TRBD1. CDR1 and CDR2 from the germline V gene are SGHNT and YENEEA. The J segment lost 2 bases and the V segment lost 2 bases, leaving 5 bases of the junction unmatched. CDR3 length: 15 residues. Here the CDR3 reads CASSLRDRQQETQYF. The CDR3 coding sequence is TGTGCCAGCAGCTTACGGGACAGACAACAAGAGACCCAGTACTTC.

This clone was recorded once. V and J are TRBV5-4 and TRBJ2-7, with a tentative D call TRBD1 (10 bases). Germline values: CDR1 SGHNT, CDR2 YYREEE (reference sequence). V dropped 4 bases and J dropped 3 bases, with 26 bases sitting between them. The CDR3 loop spans 18 amino acids. CDR3 nucleotide sequence: TGTGCCAGCAGCCGGGGACAGGGGTTTAGCGGGAGTTTCTACGAGCAGTACTTC. Encoded protein: CASSRGQGFSGSFYEQYF.

The genes are TRBV19 and TRBJ1-4; 7 bases map to TRBD1. Germline CDR1 and CDR2: LNHDA and SQIVND (reference sequence). J lost 8 bases, V lost 7 bases, and 10 bases had no gene match. The CDR3 contains 14 residues. The chain's CDR3 is CASNPGGLREKLFF. The DNA of the CDR3 is TGTGCCAGTAACCCAGGGGGGTTGAGGGAAAAACTGTTTTTT.

The genes are TRBV6-6 and TRBJ2-7, with D tentatively TRBD2 (6 bases). Germline V gene data show CDR1 as MNHNY and CDR2 as SVGAGI (reference sequence). Trimming left V 4 bases short and J 5 bases short, with 18 bases between. The CDR3 extends over 15 amino acids. The CDR3 nucleotides are TGTGCCAGCAGTTCCCCATCTCAGGAGGGCGACGAGCAGTACTTC. Protein product: CASSSPSQEGDEQYF.

J is TRBJ2-1 and V is TRBV27; TRBD1 matches 9 bases. Looked up from germline, CDR1 is MNHEY and CDR2 is SMNVEV (reference sequence). There are 15 residues in the CDR3. The V and J ends lost 4 bases and 7 bases, in that order; junction bases with no gene match: 8. CDR3 amino acids: CASSSTGGPRNEQFF. CDR3 bases: TGTGCCAGCAGTTCGACAGGGGGTCCGCGGAATGAGCAGTTCTTC.

The V call is TRBV5-1, the J call TRBJ1-1; tentatively, D is TRBD1 (6 bases). V was clipped by 0 bases and J by 6 bases, with 15 bases between them. In germline, CDR1 is SGHRS, CDR2 YFSETQ. This CDR3 comprises 15 residues. The CDR3 nucleotides read TGCGCCAGCAGCTTGGTTGGGGGGGCGGAGGCTGAAGCTTTCTTT. This sequence encodes CASSLVGGAEAEAFF.

The V call is TRBV6-1, the J call TRBJ2-6, with D perhaps matching TRBD1 (5 bases). The CDR3 has 18 amino acids. CDR1 and CDR2 (germline): MNHNS, SASEGT. V dropped 3 bases and J dropped 0 bases, with 15 bases sitting between them. The CDR3 DNA reads as TGTGCCAGCAGTGATCTGCTGAGGACAAACTCTGGGGCCAACGTCCTGACTTTC. Translating it yields CASSDLLRTNSGANVLTF.